These 23 T cell receptor beta chains share one sample of origin, sequenced in a study of cytomegalovirus exposure and HLA in healthy donors (dated by TCRdb to the late 2010s). The library was made by the immunoSEQ multiplex PCR assay. The multiplex PCR relied on a mix of 60 forward primers for TCR Vbeta segments and 13 reverse primers for TCR Jbeta segments. This immuneACCESS table, as held by TCRdb, lists in-frame sequences with V and J called but not all clones. Of the missing ones, under half trace to an unresolved V gene in checked studies; the others have no known cause. The sample profile shows fewer than 200,000 clones; just under 80% of them were found once. Roughly 3% of the sample is taken by the ten largest. The material sequenced was PBMCs. These receptors all stem from a female donor in good health and CMV-seronegative.

V usage is TRBV4-2 and J usage is TRBJ2-3; 12 bases are shared with TRBD1. Germline loops: CDR1 LGHNA, CDR2 YNFKEQ. This CDR3 has 18 amino acids. V was clipped by 0 bases and J by 3 bases; unmatched bases: 7. The CDR3 region has the DNA TGTGCCAGCAGCCAAGAGGGGACAGGGGGCGGTTTGACAGATACGCAGTATTTT. Its translation: CASSQEGTGGGLTDTQYF.

The chain employs TRBV27 and TRBJ2-1; maybe TRBD2 (5 bases). The length of the CDR3 is 16 residues. Trimming took off 3 bases at V and 8 bases at J, with 20 bases between the two ends. The germline gives CDR1 MNHEY, CDR2 SMNVEV (reference sequence). The CDR3 DNA is TGTGCCAGCAGTTTCGTAGTAGGACCCCTCGGGGATGAGCAGTTCTTC. This gives the protein CASSFVVGPLGDEQFF.

V and J are TRBV5-8 and TRBJ2-6, with 7 positions matching TRBD1. Germline CDR1 is SGHTS and CDR2 is YDEGEE. This CDR3 spans 17 amino acids. V dropped 4 bases and J dropped 4; count of bases not matched to a gene: 11. In nucleotides, the CDR3 is TGTGCCAGCAGCCCGACAGACAGGGTCAAAGGGGCCAACGTCCTGACTTTC. It translates to CASSPTDRVKGANVLTF.

The chain recombines TRBV28 with TRBJ1-3, with TRBD1 matching over 7 bases. Germline CDR1 MDHEN, CDR2 SYDVKM. V gave up 3 bases and J gave up 3 bases; unmatched junction bases: 5. The CDR3 consists of 15 residues. The CDR3 bases are TGTGCCAGCAGTTTGAGGGGGCGCATTGGAAACACCATATATTTT. Encoded protein: CASSLRGRIGNTIYF. The complete variable domain, with remaining parts taken from reference TRBV28 and TRBJ1-3, reads DVKVTQSSRYLVKRTGEKVFLECVQDMDHENMFWYRQDPGLGLRLIYFSYDVKMKEKGDIPEGYSVSREKKERFSLILESASTNQTSMYLCASSLRGRIGNTIYFGEGSWLTVV.

V is TRBV18 and J is TRBJ2-3, with 12 bases lining up with TRBD2. The CDR3 is made up of 16 amino acids. In germline, CDR1 is KGHSH, CDR2 LQKENI. V lost 6 bases, J lost 3 bases, and 7 bases stayed unmatched. As DNA, the CDR3 is TGTGCCAGCTCGCCTACGACTAGCGGGAGTACAGATACGCAGTATTTT. Amino acids: CASSPTTSGSTDTQYF. The variable domain in full, completed from reference TRBV18 and TRBJ2-3, reads NAGVMQNPRHLVRRRGQEARLRCSPMKGHSHVYWYRQLPEEGLKFMVYLQKENIIDESGMPKERFSAEFPKEGPSILRIQQVVRGDSAAYFCASSPTTSGSTDTQYFGPGTRLTVL.

This clone was counted ten times or more. This sequence joins TRBV2 and TRBJ2-3, with D possibly matching TRBD2 (6 bases). Trimming cost V 6 bases and J 0 bases, with 16 bases left between them. CDR3 size: 16 residues. CDR1 and CDR2 (germline): SNHLY, FYNNEI. CDR3 sequence reads: CASRGTGWTSTDTQYF. The CDR3 DNA follows: TGTGCCAGCAGAGGGACTGGATGGACTAGCACAGATACGCAGTATTTT.

The V gene is TRBV29-1, the J gene TRBJ2-2, with 12 bases aligning to TRBD1. The CDR3 runs 14 residues. In germline, CDR1 is SQVTM, CDR2 ANQGSEA. J gave up 6 bases and V 7 bases, and 6 bases lay outside the gene matches. This chain's CDR3 is CSAAGQGAPGELFF. The CDR3 DNA follows: TGCAGCGCGGCGGGACAGGGGGCACCCGGGGAGCTGTTTTTT.

The chain is built from TRBV15 and TRBJ2-3, with 8 bases identical to TRBD2. Germline trimming cut 2 bases from V and 2 bases from J; bases unmatched to any gene: 3. The CDR3 length is 15 residues. Germline CDR1 is LNHNV and CDR2 is YYDKDF (reference sequence). The CDR3 region has the DNA TGTGCCACCAGCAGAAGGACTAGCCACACAGATACGCAGTATTTT. Protein: CATSRRTSHTDTQYF.

This clone appeared a single time. This chain links TRBV30 with TRBJ2-5; D is unclear. This CDR3 has 12 residues. Germline V gene data show CDR1 as GTSNPN and CDR2 as SVGIG (reference sequence). The V end was cut by 0 bases, the J end by 2 bases, with 4 bases between. The CDR3 region has the DNA TGTGCCTGGAGTGTACTTCAAGAGACCCAGTACTTC. Translating it yields CAWSVLQETQYF.

This sequence joins TRBV5-6 and TRBJ1-5, with 11 nucleotides matching TRBD1. This CDR3 comprises 18 residues. Unmatched junction bases numbered 14, after V lost 4 bases and J lost 5 bases. From germline, CDR1 is SGHDT and CDR2 YYEEEE. The CDR3 DNA reads TGTGCCAGCAGCGAAGGACCCAGGACAGGGGGCGCCCATCAGCCCCAGCATTTT. Translation gives CASSEGPRTGGAHQPQHF.

The genes are TRBV5-1 and TRBJ1-1, with D perhaps matching TRBD1 (5 bases). The V and J ends lost 5 bases and 6 bases respectively, with 23 bases between them. This CDR3 is built from 16 residues. The germline CDR1 and CDR2 sequences are SGHRS and YFSETQ. The CDR3 DNA sequence: TGCGCCAGCAGAAATTCGGCCGGCAGGGTGATCCCTGAAGCTTTCTTT. Protein product: CASRNSAGRVIPEAFF.

This clone was recorded only once. The V gene is TRBV28, the J gene TRBJ1-2; 8 positions agree with TRBD1. This CDR3 comprises 14 residues. Germline lookup yields CDR1 MDHEN and CDR2 SYDVKM. Unmatched junction bases numbered 0, after V lost 2 bases and J lost 1 base. CDR3 region: CASSLTGGNYGYTF. The CDR3 DNA reads as TGTGCCAGCAGTTTAACAGGGGGTAACTATGGCTACACCTTC.

J is TRBJ2-3 and V is TRBV7-2, with D possibly being TRBD2 (5 bases). Trimming shortened V by 1 base and J by 14 bases, and 16 bases separated the two germline ends. Germline V CDR1 and CDR2: SGHTA, FQGNSA. The CDR3 spans 13 residues. The CDR3 reads CASSLGSGNPPYF. In DNA form, the CDR3 reads TGTGCCAGCAGCTTAGGGTCGGGGAACCCTCCGTATTTT.

The chain recombines TRBV12-5 with TRBJ1-5, with a weak D call TRBD1 (6 bases). The germline CDR1 and CDR2 sequences are LGHNT and FRNRAP. The CDR3 length is 15 residues. V was shortened by 1 base and J by 1 base, with 8 bases between the two germline ends. The CDR3 is CASGLGQVSNQPQHF. The DNA of the CDR3 is TGTGCTAGTGGTTTGGGACAGGTCAGCAATCAGCCCCAGCATTTT.

This clone was counted a few times. This chain connects TRBV4-2 to TRBJ2-1, with TRBD2 matching over 8 bases. Per the germline V gene, CDR1 is LGHNA and CDR2 is YNFKEQ. V was clipped by 0 bases and J by 5 bases; unmatched bases: 6. The CDR3 is made up of 16 amino acids. The CDR3 coding sequence is TGTGCCAGCAGCCAAGAGTCGACTAGCGCCCACAATGAGCAGTTCTTC. Amino acids: CASSQESTSAHNEQFF.

As to this clone: At one end the junction does not follow the germline gene, possibly because of a read error. V and J are TRBV7-7 and TRBJ2-7; D is perhaps TRBD2 (6 bases). Germline V gene data show CDR1 as SSHAT and CDR2 as FNYEAQ (reference sequence). CDR3 length: 12 amino acids. This chain's CDR3 is CASSSGPGEQCF. In nucleotides, the CDR3 is TGTGCTAGCAGCTCTGGGCCGGGGGAGCAGTGCTTC. Filled out from reference TRBV7-7 and TRBJ2-7, the complete variable domain reads GAGVSQSPRYKVTKRGQDVTLRCDPISSHATLYWYQQALGQGPEFLTYFNYEAQPDKSGLPSDRFSAERPEGSISTLTIQRTEQRDSAMYRCASSSGPGEQCFGPGTRLTVT.

The V call is TRBV7-6, the J call TRBJ2-7; TRBD1 aligns across 7 bases. From germline, CDR1 is SGHVS and CDR2 FNYEAQ. Trimming removed 3 bases from V and 2 bases from J; junction bases left unmatched: 4. This CDR3 comprises 14 residues. The DNA of the CDR3 is TGTGCCAGCAGCTTGGGGACAGCAGCCTACGAGCAGTACTTC. It is translated as CASSLGTAAYEQYF.

The V gene is TRBV11-2, the J gene TRBJ2-2, with 7 nucleotides matching TRBD1. This CDR3 comprises 16 residues. In germline, CDR1 is SGHAT, CDR2 FQNNGV. The V segment lost 6 bases and the J segment 5 bases; nucleotides outside the gene matches: 12. The CDR3 protein is CASRPLAGGKTGELFF. Written as DNA, the CDR3 is TGTGCCAGCAGACCCTTGGCAGGGGGTAAAACCGGGGAGCTGTTTTTT.

This clone was found a few times. The genes are TRBV9 and TRBJ1-2; D unclear. This CDR3 is built from 15 residues. V was clipped by 4 bases and J by 7 bases, with 20 bases between them. Germline-derived CDR1 and CDR2 are SGDLS and YYNGEE. In nucleotides, the CDR3 is TGTGCCAGCAGCCCCCGTTTCAACACGGGTGGTGGCTACACCTTC. It codes for CASSPRFNTGGGYTF.

The CDR3 sequence is CASSYPFGGRNLEQYF. The CDR3 DNA reads TGTGCCAGCAGCTACCCGTTCGGCGGGAGGAATCTCGAGCAGTACTTC. The J gene is TRBJ2-7, the V gene TRBV7-2, with 8 bases aligning to TRBD2. Per the germline V gene, CDR1 is SGHTA and CDR2 is FQGNSA. V lost 4 bases to trimming and J lost 6 bases; unmatched junction nucleotides: 14. The CDR3 runs 16 residues.

This chain links TRBV27 with TRBJ2-5; 10 bases agree with TRBD2. The CDR3 consists of 16 residues. V dropped 6 bases and J dropped 5; count of bases not matched to a gene: 12. Germline V gene sequence: CDR1 MNHEY, CDR2 SMNVEV (reference sequence). CDR3 protein: CASRRSLAGVGETQYF. The DNA of the CDR3 is TGTGCCAGCAGACGATCTCTAGCGGGAGTGGGGGAGACCCAGTACTTC.

The chain links TRBV5-1 to TRBJ2-1, with D possibly matching TRBD2 (5 bases). Trimming took off 1 base at V and 5 bases at J, with 10 bases between the two ends. Germline lookup yields CDR1 SGHRS and CDR2 YFSETQ. The CDR3 totals 14 residues. The CDR3 bases are TGCGCCAGCAGCTTGACGGCGGGCCACAATGAGCAGTTCTTC. This encodes CASSLTAGHNEQFF.

This clone has a handful of counts. The sample has other DNA sequences that encode this CDR3 too. The J gene is TRBJ2-1, the V gene TRBV9; 11 nucleotides match TRBD2. J lost 6 bases, V lost 0 bases, and 2 bases had no gene match. The CDR3 runs 15 residues. Germline V gene data show CDR1 as SGDLS and CDR2 as YYNGEE. The CDR3 nucleotides are TGTGCCAGCAGCGTAGTAGCGGGGGGGCCCAATGAGCAGTTCTTC. Protein sequence: CASSVVAGGPNEQFF.